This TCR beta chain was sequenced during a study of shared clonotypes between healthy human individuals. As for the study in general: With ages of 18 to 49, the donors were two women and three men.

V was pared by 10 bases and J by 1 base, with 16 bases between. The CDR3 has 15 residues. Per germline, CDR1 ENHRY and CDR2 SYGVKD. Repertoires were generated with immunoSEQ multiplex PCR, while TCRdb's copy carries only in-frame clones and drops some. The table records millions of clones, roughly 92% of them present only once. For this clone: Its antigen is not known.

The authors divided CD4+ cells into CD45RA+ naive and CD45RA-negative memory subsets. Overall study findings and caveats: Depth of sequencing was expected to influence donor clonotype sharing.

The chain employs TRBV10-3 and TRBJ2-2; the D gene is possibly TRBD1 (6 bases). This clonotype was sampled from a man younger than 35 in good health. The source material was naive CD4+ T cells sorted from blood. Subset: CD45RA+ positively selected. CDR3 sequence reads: CATATGTLNTGELFF. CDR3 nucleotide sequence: TGTGCCACCGCCACCGGGACATTGAACACCGGGGAGCTGTTTTTT.